This T cell receptor (beta chain) was sequenced during a study of shared clonotypes between healthy human individuals. General study points: Inspection by rarefaction showed sorted-subset sequencing to be incomplete despite large depth. In general, naive subsets displayed greater estimated richness than memory subsets did.

V lost 1 base, J lost 5 bases, and 11 bases lay in between. Per the germline V gene, CDR1 is KGHSH and CDR2 is LQKENI. CDR3 length: 14 residues. Assay used: immunoSEQ multiplex PCR; TCRdb lists only in-frame clones, some missing. The top ten clones hold roughly 0.36% of a sample with around 1.4 million clones, about 98.5% of them seen once. On this clone itself: What it binds is not known.

Sequenced sample: naive CD4+ T cells sorted from blood. The subset here: CD45RA+ positively selected. This TCR derives from a young man in good health. The rearrangement joins TRBV18 to TRBJ1-1, with D tentatively TRBD1 (5 bases). This CDR3 is CASSPLSGGTEAFF. The CDR3 bases are TGTGCCAGCTCACCACTCTCCGGGGGAACTGAAGCTTTCTTT.